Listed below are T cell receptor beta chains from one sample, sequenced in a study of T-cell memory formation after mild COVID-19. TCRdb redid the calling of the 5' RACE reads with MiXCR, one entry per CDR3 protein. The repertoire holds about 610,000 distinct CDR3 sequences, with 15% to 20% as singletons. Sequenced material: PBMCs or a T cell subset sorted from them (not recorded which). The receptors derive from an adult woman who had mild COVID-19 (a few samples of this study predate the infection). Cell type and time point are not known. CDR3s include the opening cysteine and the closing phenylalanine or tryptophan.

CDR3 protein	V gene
CASSIGLAGALREQFF	TRBV12-3/TRBV12-4
CAISESTGIGPLHF	TRBV10-3
CAREAGVSSYEQYF	TRBV2
CASSDTPGQGTGELFF	TRBV6-4
CASSPPMGQQETQYF	TRBV18
CASSTDGRNYNEQFF	TRBV7-3
CASSHGSRSSYNEQFF	TRBV4-1
CASSLMGGKDQPQHF	TRBV11-2
CATSDQDQPQHF	TRBV24-1
CASSKTPGLKATQETQYF	TRBV7-8
CASSLVGSGSTNEQFF	TRBV5-6
CASRGGAGEQFF	TRBV7-9
CAIGQKNQPQHF	TRBV10-3
CASSVAGGELFF	TRBV9
CASSQGPFREPQHF	TRBV4-1
CASSQENLAQLAVDSPDTQYF	TRBV4-3
CSAHSGGWDRDTQYF	TRBV20-1
CASSSLSGVDYNEQFF	TRBV7-3
CASSQDVATSAETQYF	TRBV4-3
CATSDFSRLAGAPDTQYF	TRBV24-1
CASSLDEETQYF	TRBV5-1
CASSVGATKNIQYF	TRBV9
CASSLYYAGDSYNEQFF	TRBV7-2
CASSYLDRPQETQYF	TRBV6-2/TRBV6-3
CASSEVLAPTPSYEQYF	TRBV28
CSVAGGRGESYEQYF	TRBV29-1
CSALYRPLDYLLDDYEQYF	TRBV20-1
CASSPGTGVAAFF	TRBV3-1
CASSFPSGGENEQFF	TRBV7-9
CASSWGQLNQPQHF	TRBV6-2/TRBV6-3
CASSFGQGFGEQYF	TRBV5-1
CASSYFGALSTDTQYF	TRBV6-5
CASSLGSSGSLDEQYF	TRBV5-1
CASSYGVGGKLFF	TRBV6-5
CASSLRRDQPQHF	TRBV12-3/TRBV12-4